Listed here are 20 T cell receptor beta chains from one sample, sequenced in a study of regulatory T cells in long-lasting Graves disease. Time point denoted: newly diagnosed GD, antithyroid drugs for less than 3 months. The authors made the TCR library using RNA they extracted from PBMCs. The authors built TCR beta libraries using iRepertoire HTBI primers and Arm-PCR of CDR3 regions. TCRdb recomputed calls from the multiplex PCR reads with MiXCR, one row per CDR3 protein. The data hold 240,000 or so distinct CDR3 sequences, with just over 20% observed a single time. The source was peripheral blood mononuclear cells (PBMCs), collected at new diagnosis, from a patient treated with antithyroid drugs. The receptors stem from a female donor with Graves disease.

Many counts were recorded for this clonotype. The rearrangement uses TRBV6-1 and TRBJ2-3; 7 bases are a match to TRBD1. Germline CDR1 is MNHNS and CDR2 is SASEGT. V shed 1 base, J shed 2 bases, and the junction held 3 bases outside the gene matches. The CDR3 is made up of 15 amino acids. The CDR3 loop reads CASSEVGQPTDTQYF. In DNA, the CDR3 is TGTGCCAGCAGTGAAGTGGGACAGCCCACAGATACGCAGTATTTT.

This clonotype was seen repeatedly, ten times or more. Germline and junction disagree at one end, which may indicate a read error. The chain employs TRBV19 and TRBJ2-3; 11 nucleotides agree with TRBD1. Germline V gene sequence: CDR1 LNHDA, CDR2 SQIVND (reference sequence). The CDR3 is 18 amino acids. CDR3 protein: CASGIRPFGDRGSDTQYF. The CDR3 region has the DNA TGTGCCAGTGGTATTCGGCCCTTCGGGGACAGGGGGTCAGATACGCAGTATTTT. Full variable domain (missing parts from reference TRBV19 and TRBJ2-3): DGGITQSPKYLFRKEGQNVTLSCEQNLNHDAMYWYRQDPGQGLRLIYYSQIVNDFQKGDIAEGYSVSREKKESFPLTVTSAQKNPTAFYLCASGIRPFGDRGSDTQYFGPGTRLTVL.

The sample holds a few counts of this clonotype. The chain carries TRBV5-1 and TRBJ1-6, with TRBD1 identical over 10 bases. The J segment lost 7 bases and the V segment lost 3 bases, leaving 4 bases of the junction unmatched. The germline CDR1 and CDR2 sequences are SGHRS and YFSETQ. The CDR3 totals 15 residues. CDR3 in amino acids: CASSWMTGGNSPLHF. Here the CDR3 DNA reads TGCGCCAGCAGCTGGATGACAGGGGGCAATTCACCCCTCCACTTT.

The chain combines TRBV6-1 with TRBJ1-3; D remains unclear. V lost 6 bases and J lost 1, with 19 bases in between. Germline CDR1 is MNHNS and CDR2 is SASEGT. The CDR3 has 17 amino acids. The CDR3 loop reads CASSPPSWILSGNTIYF. As DNA, the CDR3 is TGTGCCAGCAGCCCCCCCTCCTGGATTTTATCTGGAAACACCATATATTTT.

This clonotype was seen many times. This rearrangement joins TRBV2 to TRBJ1-1; D is ambiguous. V was pared by 10 bases and J by 4 bases, with 16 bases between. Germline V gives CDR1 SNHLY, CDR2 FYNNEI. The CDR3 has 13 residues. CDR3 amino acids: CATIGWVGTEAFF. In DNA, the CDR3 is TGTGCCACCATCGGCTGGGTGGGCACTGAAGCTTTCTTT.

This chain uses TRBV11-2 with TRBJ2-3; 11 bases map to TRBD2. Germline CDR1 reads SGHAT; CDR2 reads FQNNGV. The CDR3 has 17 amino acids. With V trimmed by 0 bases and J by 1 base, 3 bases remained unmatched. CDR3 sequence reads: CASSLDLGLAGTDTQYF. CDR3 DNA sequence: TGTGCCAGCAGCTTAGATCTGGGACTAGCGGGCACAGATACGCAGTATTTT. Full variable domain (rest looked up from reference TRBV11-2 and TRBJ2-3): EAGVAQSPRYKIIEKRQSVAFWCNPISGHATLYWYQQILGQGPKLLIQFQNNGVVDDSQLPKDRFSAERLKGVDSTLKIQPAKLEDSAVYLCASSLDLGLAGTDTQYFGPGTRLTVL.

This clonotype was recorded at least ten times. The V gene is TRBV9, the J gene TRBJ2-1; possible D gene TRBD2, 6 bases. V dropped 0 bases and J dropped 1 base, with 11 bases sitting between them. CDR3 size: 16 residues. Germline V gene lookup returns CDR1 SGDLS and CDR2 YYNGEE. This CDR3 is CASSVVAGPSYNEQFF. The CDR3 DNA reads as TGTGCCAGCAGCGTAGTCGCGGGGCCATCCTACAATGAGCAGTTCTTC.

The chain has TRBV28 and TRBJ1-6, with 7 bases fitting TRBD1. The germline V gene has CDR1 MDHEN and CDR2 SYDVKM. The junction had 11 bases not matched to a gene; V was cut back by 2 bases and J by 10 bases. The CDR3 contains 16 residues. The CDR3 DNA is TGTGCCAGCAGTTTAAGCCAGGGGGGTTCCGGCTCACCCCTCCACTTT. Its protein product is CASSLSQGGSGSPLHF.

This clonotype was observed at least ten times. This chain connects TRBV6-5 to TRBJ1-1; TRBD1 might be the D (5 bases). The germline V gene encodes CDR1 MNHEY and CDR2 SVGAGI. Trimming removed 4 bases at V and 8 bases at J, with 8 bases between. This CDR3 has 11 residues. CDR3 in DNA: TGTGCCAGCAGTTCCGCAGGGGAAGCTTTCTTT. Translating gives CASSSAGEAFF.

This clonotype was observed at least ten times. The chain uses TRBV7-2 and TRBJ2-2; no reliable D call. The CDR3 is 14 residues long. V dropped 5 bases and J dropped 6 bases, with 13 bases sitting between them. Per the germline V gene, CDR1 is SGHTA and CDR2 is FQGNSA. The CDR3 region has the DNA TGTGCCAGCAGCAACCCCCCACAGTCCGGGGAGCTGTTTTTT. Protein sequence: CASSNPPQSGELFF.

The genes are TRBV5-4 and TRBJ1-4, with D uncertain. V shed 1 base and J shed 5 bases, with 9 bases lying between them. The CDR3 length is 14 residues. Germline V lookup: CDR1 SGHNT, CDR2 YYREEE (reference sequence). CDR3 loop: CASSLKQSNEKLFF. CDR3 coding DNA: TGTGCCAGCAGCTTGAAACAGTCAAATGAAAAACTGTTTTTT.

This clonotype occurred many times. The chain combines TRBV7-2 with TRBJ1-6; perhaps TRBD1 as D (6 bases). The CDR3 contains 16 residues. The V end was cut by 5 bases, the J end by 8 bases, with 19 bases between. Germline V gene lookup returns CDR1 SGHTA and CDR2 FQGNSA. The DNA of the CDR3 is TGTGCCAGCAGCCCGAGCCGGGGCAGGGGTGATTCACCCCTCCACTTT. Amino acids: CASSPSRGRGDSPLHF.

There are many counts of this clonotype. The J gene is TRBJ2-7, the V gene TRBV20-1; 7 nucleotides agree with TRBD1. The CDR3 spans 13 residues. Germline CDR1 and CDR2: DFQATT and SNEGSKA (reference sequence). Losses at the gene ends were 6 bases for V and 6 bases for J; bases not matched to a gene: 11. The CDR3 nucleotides are TGCAGTGCGAGGACAGGACTCCCGGGCGAGCAGTACTTC. The encoded protein is CSARTGLPGEQYF.

This clonotype was observed at least ten times. The V gene is TRBV2, the J gene TRBJ1-2, with 8 bases identical to TRBD1. Germline CDR1 SNHLY, CDR2 FYNNEI. The junction had 7 bases not matched to a gene; V was cut back by 4 bases and J by 6 bases. The CDR3 covers 14 residues. CDR3 nucleotide sequence: TGTGCCAGCAGTGTGGACAGGGCTACGGATGGCTACACCTTC. Amino acids: CASSVDRATDGYTF. The full variable domain, its missing parts supplied by reference TRBV2 and TRBJ1-2, is EPEVTQTPSHQVTQMGQEVILRCVPISNHLYFYWYRQILGQKVEFLVSFYNNEISEKSEIFDDQFSVERPDGSNFTLKIRSTKLEDSAMYFCASSVDRATDGYTFGSGTRLTVV.

V and J are TRBV3-1 and TRBJ2-1; 13 nucleotides align to TRBD2. CDR1 is LGHDT, CDR2 YNNKEL, per germline (reference sequence). The CDR3 length is 16 residues. V was pared by 4 bases and J by 8 bases, with 8 bases of the junction left unmatched. CDR3 amino acids: CASSPELAGGPDEQFF. CDR3 DNA: TGTGCCAGCAGCCCGGAACTAGCGGGAGGGCCCGATGAGCAGTTCTTC.

This clonotype was recorded at least ten times. Here the CDR3 DNA reads TGTGCCAGTAGGGAACAGGGTCAGGAGACCCAGTACTTC. It yields the protein CASREQGQETQYF. The chain uses TRBV19 and TRBJ2-5; possible D gene TRBD1, 6 bases. Germline V gene data show CDR1 as LNHDA and CDR2 as SQIVND (reference sequence). The CDR3 sequence is 13 residues long. V was cut by 6 bases and J by 5 bases, with 13 bases left in between. Full variable domain (rest looked up from reference TRBV19 and TRBJ2-5): DGGITQSPKYLFRKEGQNVTLSCEQNLNHDAMYWYRQDPGQGLRLIYYSQIVNDFQKGDIAEGYSVSREKKESFPLTVTSAQKNPTAFYLCASREQGQETQYFGPGTRLLVL.

The chain uses TRBV7-2 and TRBJ1-3; the match to TRBD1 covers 10 bases. CDR3 length equals 16 residues. V was pared by 1 base and J by 3 bases, with 3 bases of the junction left unmatched. Per germline, CDR1 SGHTA and CDR2 FQGNSA. The CDR3 bases are TGTGCCAGCAGCTTAGGGACAGGGGGTTATGGAAACACCATATATTTT. Its translation is CASSLGTGGYGNTIYF.

This clonotype was recorded many times. The CDR3 here is CASSLRGKDEQYF. CDR3 sequence (DNA): TGTGCCAGCAGCTTAAGGGGGAAAGACGAGCAGTACTTC. The rearrangement links TRBV13 to TRBJ2-7, with D perhaps TRBD1 (6 bases). CDR1 and CDR2 (germline): PRHDT, FYEKMQ (reference sequence). This CDR3 region has 13 residues. Trimming took off 2 bases at V and 5 bases at J, with 10 bases between the two ends.

This clonotype was seen many times. The gene calls are TRBV6-1 and TRBJ1-5, with D hard to call. Germline values: CDR1 MNHNS, CDR2 SASEGT. This CDR3 is built from 14 residues. Trimming took off 3 bases at V and 3 bases at J, with 9 bases between the two ends. Here the CDR3 reads CASSDWADNQPQHF. CDR3 DNA sequence: TGTGCCAGCAGTGATTGGGCAGACAATCAGCCCCAGCATTTT.

This clonotype has more than one count but fewer than ten. The chain employs TRBV7-2 and TRBJ2-3; 8 bases align to TRBD1. The DNA matches TRBJ2-5 better at its end, which makes the J call doubtful. This CDR3 has 13 amino acids. Germline CDR1 is SGHTA and CDR2 is FQGNSA. This CDR3 is CASRSGGGETQYF. CDR3 bases: TGTGCCAGCAGATCAGGGGGCGGGGAGACCCAGTACTTC.